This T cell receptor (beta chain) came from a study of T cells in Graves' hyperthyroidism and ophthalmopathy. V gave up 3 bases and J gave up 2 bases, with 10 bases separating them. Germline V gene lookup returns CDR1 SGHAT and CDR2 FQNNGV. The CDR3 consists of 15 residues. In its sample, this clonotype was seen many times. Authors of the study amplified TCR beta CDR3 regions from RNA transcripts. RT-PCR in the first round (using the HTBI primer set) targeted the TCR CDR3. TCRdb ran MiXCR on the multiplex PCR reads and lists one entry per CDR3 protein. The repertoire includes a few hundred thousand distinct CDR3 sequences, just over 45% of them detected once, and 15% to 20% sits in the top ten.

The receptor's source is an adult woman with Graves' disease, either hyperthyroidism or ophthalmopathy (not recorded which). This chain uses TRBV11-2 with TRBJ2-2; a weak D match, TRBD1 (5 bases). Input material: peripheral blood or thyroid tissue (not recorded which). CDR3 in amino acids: CASSLGQLNTGELFF. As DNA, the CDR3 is TGTGCCAGCAGCTTGGGGCAACTCAACACCGGGGAGCTGTTTTTT.